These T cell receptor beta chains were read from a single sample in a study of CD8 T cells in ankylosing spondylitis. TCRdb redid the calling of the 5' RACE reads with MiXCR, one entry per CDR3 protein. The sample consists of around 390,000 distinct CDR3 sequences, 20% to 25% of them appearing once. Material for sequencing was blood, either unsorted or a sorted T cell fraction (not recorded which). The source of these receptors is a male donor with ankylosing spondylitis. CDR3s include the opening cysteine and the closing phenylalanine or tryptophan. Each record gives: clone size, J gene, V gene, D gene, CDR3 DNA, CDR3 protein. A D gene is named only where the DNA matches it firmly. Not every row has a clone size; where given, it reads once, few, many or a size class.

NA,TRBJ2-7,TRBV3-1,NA,TGTGCCAGCAGCCAAGTGGAGAGCTCCTACGAGCAGTACTTC,CASSQVESSYEQYF
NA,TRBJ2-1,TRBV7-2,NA,TGTGCCAGCAGCTTAGTCCTAGGCGGGAACAATGAGCAGTTCTTC,CASSLVLGGNNEQFF
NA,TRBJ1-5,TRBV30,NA,TGTGCCTGGAGTGTACCCCTTGGGCAGGCCCATTTT,CAWSVPLGQAHF
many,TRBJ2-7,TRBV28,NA,TGTGCCAGCAGTTTGTTGGCTTCCACCTACGAGCAGTACTTC,CASSLLASTYEQYF
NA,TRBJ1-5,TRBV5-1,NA,TGCGCCAGCAGTCTGGGTCCGGTTTCGGATCAGCCCCAGCATTTT,CASSLGPVSDQPQHF
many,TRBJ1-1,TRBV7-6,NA,TGTGCCAGCAGCCAAATGACAGGTCCCACTGAAGCTTTCTTT,CASSQMTGPTEAFF
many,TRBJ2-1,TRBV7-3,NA,TGTGCCAGCAGCTTAGAGCGGGCTACTGTCAATGAGCAGTTCTTC,CASSLERATVNEQFF
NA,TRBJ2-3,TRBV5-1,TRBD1,TGCGCCAGCGCCCAAGATGGACAGGGCGGCACAGATACGCAGTATTTT,CASAQDGQGGTDTQYF
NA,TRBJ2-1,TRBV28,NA,TGTGCCAGCAGTCGGTTAAGCGGACCAAACAATGAGCAGTTCTTC,CASSRLSGPNNEQFF
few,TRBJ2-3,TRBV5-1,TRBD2,TGCGCCAGCAGCTTGGAGGGGACTAGCGGGAGTACAGGAGATACGCAGTATTTT,CASSLEGTSGSTGDTQYF
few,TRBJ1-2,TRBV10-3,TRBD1,TGTGCCATCAGCGACAGGGCGGACTATGGCTACACCTTC,CAISDRADYGYTF
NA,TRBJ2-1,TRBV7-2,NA,TGTGCCAGCAGCTTAGTAAGGACCTTCAATGAGCAGTTCTTC,CASSLVRTFNEQFF